The present T cell receptor (beta chain) was sequenced within a study of neurological immune-mediated disorders. General study findings and limits: Because no CDR3 amino acid sequences were shared across subjects by expanded clones, private repertoires were suggested in all groups.

The CDR3 covers 13 residues. From germline, CDR1 is DFQATT and CDR2 SNEGSKA (reference sequence). V was shortened by 2 bases and J by 0 bases, with 7 bases between the two germline ends. Each TCR transcript was tagged with a 10-nucleotide random UMI during 5'RACE. A single run covered 15-18 subjects with over 160 million TCR-beta sequences. TCRdb re-analysed the 5' RACE reads in MiXCR, keeping a single row per CDR3 protein. Of 130,000 or so distinct CDR3 sequences in the sample, about 3.2% were seen once. This clonotype came up many times. The antigen remains undetermined. Stored at -80 C, 2 million PBMCs were the source of the unsorted libraries.

The sequencing input was PBMCs. The rearrangement joins TRBV20-1 to TRBJ1-1, with D uncertain. The TCR was taken from a woman younger than 45 with multiple sclerosis. The CDR3 DNA sequence: TGCAGTGCTAGACGGGCCATGAACACTGAAGCTTTCTTT. Translation gives CSARRAMNTEAFF.